The 27 T cell receptor beta chains given below trace back to one sample, sequenced in a study of blood T cell repertoires in COVID-19. Method: immunoSEQ multiplex PCR; TCRdb's copy keeps in-frame clones and lacks some. This table holds under 400,000 clones, roughly 90% found once. Sequencing used peripheral blood. Receptors were obtained from a woman aged 25 to 39 with COVID-19, enrolled during active disease.

V and J are TRBV2 and TRBJ2-1; 11 nucleotides match TRBD2. Germline lookup yields CDR1 SNHLY and CDR2 FYNNEI. The V segment lost 7 bases and the J segment 1 base; nucleotides outside the gene matches: 18. The CDR3 has 20 residues. The CDR3 sequence is CASTIAGGEASGRSYNEQFF. The DNA for the CDR3 is TGTGCCAGCACCATAGCCGGGGGGGAGGCTAGCGGGAGGTCCTACAATGAGCAGTTCTTC.

The chain combines TRBV7-9 with TRBJ2-5; the match to TRBD2 covers 8 bases. The length of the CDR3 is 19 residues. V shed 5 bases, J shed 2 bases, and the junction held 19 bases outside the gene matches. Germline V gene data show CDR1 as SEHNR and CDR2 as FQNEAQ (reference sequence). CDR3 sequence (DNA): TGTGCCAGCAGCCAGAAACGGGTAGAGTCTAGCGGGTTACAAGAGACCCAGTACTTC. Protein product: CASSQKRVESSGLQETQYF.

V gene TRBV27 combines with J gene TRBJ1-2, with a possible D match to TRBD1 (5 bases). V was cut by 6 bases and J by 2 bases, with 16 bases left in between. This CDR3 contains 15 residues. Germline-derived CDR1 and CDR2 are MNHEY and SMNVEV (reference sequence). The CDR3 reads CASRVTRDSNYGYTF. CDR3 DNA: TGTGCCAGCAGAGTTACACGGGACTCGAACTATGGCTACACCTTC.

The chain carries TRBV3-1 (or the pseudogene TRBV3-2) and TRBJ2-1, with D tentatively TRBD2 (5 bases). The CDR3 runs 14 residues. V was shortened by 2 bases and J by 9 bases, with 14 bases between the two germline ends. Germline V gives CDR1 LGHDT, CDR2 YNNKEL (reference sequence). The CDR3 coding sequence is TGTGCCAGCAGCCAAAGCCTGGCTAGCATTGAGCAGTTCTTC. This gives the protein CASSQSLASIEQFF.

The chain is built from TRBV6-6 and TRBJ1-6; 10 bases match TRBD1. The CDR3 contains 15 residues. Trimming cost V 2 bases and J 6 bases; bases outside gene matches: 1. Germline V gives CDR1 MNHNY, CDR2 SVGAGI (reference sequence). Here the CDR3 reads CASSYRDRGNSPLHF. CDR3 coding DNA: TGTGCCAGCAGTTACCGGGACAGGGGTAATTCACCCCTCCACTTT.

The J gene is TRBJ1-1, the V gene TRBV18; D remains unclear. The CDR3 loop spans 14 amino acids. The V gene lost 2 bases and the J gene lost 3 bases, with 10 bases spanning the gap. Germline V gene sequence: CDR1 KGHSH, CDR2 LQKENI. The CDR3 loop is CASSPISDYTEAFF. The CDR3 coding sequence is TGTGCCAGCTCACCAATCTCCGACTACACTGAAGCTTTCTTT.

The J gene is TRBJ1-4, the V gene TRBV19; 9 bases line up with TRBD1. The CDR3 sequence is 14 residues long. The germline V gene encodes CDR1 LNHDA and CDR2 SQIVND (reference sequence). Trimming cost V 9 bases and J 4 bases; bases outside gene matches: 6. CDR3: CASRNRGLNEKLFF. The CDR3 region has the DNA TGTGCCAGCCGCAACAGGGGGCTTAATGAAAAACTGTTTTTT.

This clone showed up just once. For the CDR3, the DNA is TGTGCTAGTGGTTTAACGACAGGGGGGTCGATGGGCAATCAGCCCCAGCATTTT. Residues: CASGLTTGGSMGNQPQHF. The chain links TRBV12-5 to TRBJ1-5; 9 positions agree with TRBD1. The CDR3 is 18 amino acids. Trimming took 3 bases from V and 2 from J; bases not matched to a gene: 11. The germline V gene encodes CDR1 LGHNT and CDR2 FRNRAP.

V usage is TRBV3-1 (or the pseudogene TRBV3-2) and J usage is TRBJ2-5, with D tentatively TRBD2 (5 bases). The germline CDR1 and CDR2 sequences are LGHDT and YNNKEL (reference sequence). The V end was cut by 1 base, the J end by 2 bases, with 11 bases between. The CDR3 loop spans 15 amino acids. The chain's CDR3 is CASSQASREQETQYF. The CDR3 bases are TGTGCCAGCAGCCAAGCCTCGAGGGAACAAGAGACCCAGTACTTC.

The gene calls are TRBV4-1 and TRBJ2-7; TRBD2 agrees at 8 bases. The CDR3 sequence is 16 residues long. V lost 1 base, J lost 3 bases, and 8 bases stayed unmatched. Germline V gives CDR1 MGHRA, CDR2 YSYEKL. The CDR3 protein is CASSQVGSGRYYEQYF. The DNA of the CDR3 is TGCGCCAGCAGCCAAGTTGGAAGCGGGAGATACTACGAGCAGTACTTC.

The chain joins TRBV28 to TRBJ2-7; TRBD1 matches at 8 bases. Trimming took 3 bases from V and 1 from J; bases not matched to a gene: 5. The CDR3 consists of 15 residues. Germline loops: CDR1 MDHEN, CDR2 SYDVKM. The CDR3 loop is CASSFSGTGSYEQYF. Here the CDR3 DNA reads TGTGCCAGCAGTTTCTCCGGGACAGGATCCTACGAGCAGTACTTC.

The chain carries TRBV5-4 and TRBJ2-1, with 13 bases aligning to TRBD2. Germline V gene data show CDR1 as SGHNT and CDR2 as YYREEE (reference sequence). V trimming: 5 bases; J trimming: 7 bases; junction bases outside the gene matches: 6. The CDR3 has 15 amino acids. The chain's CDR3 is CASRTTSGRANEQFF. In DNA form, the CDR3 reads TGTGCCAGCAGAACCACTAGCGGGAGGGCAAATGAGCAGTTCTTC.

This clone showed up just once. The gene calls are TRBV25-1 and TRBJ1-5; no clear D gene. The CDR3 contains 14 residues. V lost 5 bases and J lost 0, with 8 bases in between. Germline CDR1 and CDR2: MGHDK and SYGVNS. DNA of the CDR3: TGTGCCAGCAGTTACGGGGATAGCAATCAGCCCCAGCATTTT. Translation gives CASSYGDSNQPQHF.

The chain joins TRBV5-6 to TRBJ2-3, with 11 nucleotides matching TRBD2. The CDR3 covers 15 residues. V lost 4 bases and J lost 4; bases outside the gene matches: 5. Germline V CDR1 and CDR2: SGHDT, YYEEEE. Here the CDR3 reads CASSRGLAASDTQYF. CDR3 nucleotides: TGTGCCAGCAGCAGGGGACTAGCGGCCTCAGATACGCAGTATTTT.

Only a few counts were recorded for this clone. Other DNA sequences from this sample encode an identical CDR3 as well. The genes are TRBV7-2 and TRBJ2-3; 7 bases are a match to TRBD1. This CDR3 is 15 amino acids long. The junction had 4 bases not matched to a gene; V was cut back by 1 base and J by 3 bases. Germline CDR1 and CDR2: SGHTA and FQGNSA. CDR3 residues: CASSLDRGRTDTQYF. The DNA for the CDR3 is TGTGCCAGCAGCTTAGACAGGGGTAGGACAGATACGCAGTATTTT.

The V and J genes are TRBV5-1 and TRBJ2-3; D possibly corresponds to TRBD1 (7 bases). V gave up 0 bases and J gave up 4 bases, with 18 bases separating them. CDR1 is SGHRS and CDR2 is YFSETQ in the germline V gene. CDR3 size: 17 residues. The CDR3 nucleotides are TGCGCCAGCAGCTTGGAGTGGGCGGGAACAGGGGCAGATACGCAGTATTTT. Its translation: CASSLEWAGTGADTQYF.

The chain links TRBV2 to TRBJ1-2; D is undetermined. The ends were cut back, 7 bases at V and 6 bases at J, with 15 bases in the middle. Germline V gene lookup returns CDR1 SNHLY and CDR2 FYNNEI. The CDR3 is 13 amino acids. The CDR3 loop is CASISLGVNGYTF. The DNA of the CDR3 is TGTGCCAGCATTTCCCTCGGGGTAAATGGCTACACCTTC.

The rearrangement uses TRBV15 and TRBJ2-7, with 7 bases lining up with TRBD2. V was clipped by 0 bases and J by 4 bases; unmatched bases: 21. The CDR3 sequence is 20 residues long. Germline assignment: CDR1 LNHNV and CDR2 YYDKDF (reference sequence). CDR3 in amino acids: CATSRDWASGTDLRTYEQYF. The CDR3 region has the DNA TGTGCCACCAGCAGAGATTGGGCTAGCGGAACCGACTTAAGGACGTACGAGCAGTACTTC.

The chain recombines TRBV9 with TRBJ2-2; D is undetermined. V lost 0 bases, J lost 1 base, and 7 bases lay in between. This CDR3 contains 15 residues. Germline V gene lookup returns CDR1 SGDLS and CDR2 YYNGEE. CDR3 in DNA: TGTGCCAGCAGCGTAGGTGGAGTGAACACCGGGGAGCTGTTTTTT. Its protein is CASSVGGVNTGELFF. The whole variable domain, remainder taken from reference TRBV9 and TRBJ2-2, is DSGVTQTPKHLITATGQRVTLRCSPRSGDLSVYWYQQSLDQGLQFLIQYYNGEERAKGNILERFSAQQFPDLHSELNLSSLELGDSALYFCASSVGGVNTGELFFGEGSRLTVL.

The chain recombines TRBV12-3 or TRBV12-4 with TRBJ2-7, with TRBD2 matching over 8 bases. V trimming: 6 bases; J trimming: 11 bases; junction bases outside the gene matches: 9. The CDR3 loop spans 12 amino acids. The CDR3 sequence is CASSLSGGLEYF. The CDR3 DNA reads as TGTGCCAGCAGCCTCTCGGGAGGGTTGGAGTACTTC.

The V gene is TRBV19, the J gene TRBJ1-2; TRBD1 is a possible D gene (6 bases). Germline lookup yields CDR1 LNHDA and CDR2 SQIVND (reference sequence). V lost 5 bases and J lost 1, with 14 bases in between. This CDR3 comprises 15 residues. The CDR3 sequence is CASSPQRDINYGYTF. As DNA, the CDR3 is TGTGCCAGTAGTCCCCAAAGGGACATTAACTATGGCTACACCTTC.

V and J are TRBV3-1 (or the pseudogene TRBV3-2) and TRBJ1-2; no definite D call. CDR1 and CDR2 from the germline V gene are LGHDT and YNNKEL (reference sequence). V dropped 0 bases and J dropped 7 bases, with 12 bases sitting between them. The CDR3 has 14 amino acids. The CDR3 DNA sequence: TGTGCCAGCAGCCAAGATTCCCGGGCGGGTGGCTACACCTTC. Its protein is CASSQDSRAGGYTF.

The V and J genes are TRBV29-1 and TRBJ1-1; 7 bases fit TRBD1. The CDR3 runs 13 residues. V was clipped by 7 bases and J by 0 bases; unmatched bases: 5. From germline, CDR1 is SQVTM and CDR2 ANQGSEA. CDR3 amino acids: CSGAGGLNTEAFF. As DNA, the CDR3 is TGCAGCGGGGCAGGGGGGTTGAACACTGAAGCTTTCTTT. Drawing the rest from reference TRBV29-1 and TRBJ1-1, the complete variable domain is SAVISQKPSRDICQRGTSLTIQCQVDSQVTMMFWYRQQPGQSLTLIATANQGSEATYESGFVIDKFPISRPNLTFSTLTVSNMSPEDSSIYLCSGAGGLNTEAFFGQGTRLTVV.

The chain joins TRBV3-1 (or the pseudogene TRBV3-2) to TRBJ1-1; possibly TRBD1 for D (5 bases). The CDR3 extends over 14 amino acids. The germline V gene has CDR1 LGHDT and CDR2 YNNKEL (reference sequence). Between the trimmed V and J ends, which lost 5 bases and 6 bases, there was a span of 16 bases. CDR3 amino acids: CASSRVGGESEAFF. The CDR3 DNA reads TGTGCCAGCAGCAGGGTGGGGGGAGAGTCTGAAGCTTTCTTT.

The chain couples TRBV18 to TRBJ2-3; 7 nucleotides align to TRBD2. J lost 3 bases, V lost 2 bases, and 5 bases had no gene match. This CDR3 is 15 amino acids long. Germline CDR1 and CDR2: KGHSH and LQKENI. In DNA, the CDR3 is TGTGCCAGCTCACCAACCGCGGGAGAAACAGATACGCAGTATTTT. Translated, it gives CASSPTAGETDTQYF.

The V call is TRBV28, the J call TRBJ2-3; TRBD1 is a possible D gene (6 bases). Germline assignment: CDR1 MDHEN and CDR2 SYDVKM. Trimming took 5 bases from V and 6 from J, leaving 18 bases between them. The length of the CDR3 is 15 residues. CDR3 nucleotide sequence: TGTGCCAGCAGTCTGCGACAGGTCAGCATTGATACGCAGTATTTT. As protein: CASSLRQVSIDTQYF.

The chain is built from TRBV10-3 and TRBJ1-4, with D maybe TRBD1 (6 bases). Germline V gene lookup returns CDR1 ENHRY and CDR2 SYGVKD. The CDR3 consists of 14 residues. Trimming took 2 bases from V and 10 from J, leaving 14 bases between them. The CDR3 reads CAISESGQLGKLFF. CDR3 coding DNA: TGTGCCATCAGTGAGAGCGGACAGCTGGGAAAACTGTTTTTT.